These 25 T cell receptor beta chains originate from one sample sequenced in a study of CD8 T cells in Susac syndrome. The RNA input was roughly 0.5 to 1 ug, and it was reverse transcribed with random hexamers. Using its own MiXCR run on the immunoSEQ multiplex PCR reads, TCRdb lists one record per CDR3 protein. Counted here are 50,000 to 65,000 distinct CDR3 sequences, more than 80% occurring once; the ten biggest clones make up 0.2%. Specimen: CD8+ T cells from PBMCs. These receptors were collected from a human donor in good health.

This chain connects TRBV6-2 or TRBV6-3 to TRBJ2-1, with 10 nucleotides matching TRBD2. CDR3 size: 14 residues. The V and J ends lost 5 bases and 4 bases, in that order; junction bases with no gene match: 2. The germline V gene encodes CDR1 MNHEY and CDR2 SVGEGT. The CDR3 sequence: CASSTSGEYNEQFF. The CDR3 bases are TGTGCCAGCAGTACTAGCGGGGAGTACAATGAGCAGTTCTTC.

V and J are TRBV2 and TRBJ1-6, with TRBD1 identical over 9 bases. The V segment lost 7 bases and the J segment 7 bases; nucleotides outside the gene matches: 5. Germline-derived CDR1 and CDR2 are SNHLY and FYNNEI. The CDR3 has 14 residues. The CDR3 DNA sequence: TGTGCCAGCACCACAGGGACAGGGAATTCACCCCTCCACTTT. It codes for CASTTGTGNSPLHF.

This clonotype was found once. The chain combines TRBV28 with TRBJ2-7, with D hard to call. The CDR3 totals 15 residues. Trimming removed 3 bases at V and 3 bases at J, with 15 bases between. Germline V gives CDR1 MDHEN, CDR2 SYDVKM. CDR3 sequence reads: CASSLSSGSSYEQYF. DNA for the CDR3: TGTGCCAGCAGTTTGTCGTCCGGGTCTAGCTACGAGCAGTACTTC. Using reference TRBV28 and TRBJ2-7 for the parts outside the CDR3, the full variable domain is DVKVTQSSRYLVKRTGEKVFLECVQDMDHENMFWYRQDPGLGLRLIYFSYDVKMKEKGDIPEGYSVSREKKERFSLILESASTNQTSMYLCASSLSSGSSYEQYFGPGTRLTVT.

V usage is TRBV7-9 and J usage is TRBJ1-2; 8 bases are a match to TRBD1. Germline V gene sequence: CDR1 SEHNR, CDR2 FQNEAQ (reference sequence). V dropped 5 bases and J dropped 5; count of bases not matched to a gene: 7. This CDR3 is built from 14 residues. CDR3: CASSPGQGRYGYTF. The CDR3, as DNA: TGTGCCAGCAGCCCAGGACAGGGAAGATATGGCTACACCTTC.

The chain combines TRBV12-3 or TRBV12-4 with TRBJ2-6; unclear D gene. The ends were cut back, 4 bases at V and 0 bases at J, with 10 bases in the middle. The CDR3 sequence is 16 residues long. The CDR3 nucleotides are TGTGCCAGCAGTTCCCCATCCACCTCTGGGGCCAACGTCCTGACTTTC. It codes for CASSSPSTSGANVLTF.

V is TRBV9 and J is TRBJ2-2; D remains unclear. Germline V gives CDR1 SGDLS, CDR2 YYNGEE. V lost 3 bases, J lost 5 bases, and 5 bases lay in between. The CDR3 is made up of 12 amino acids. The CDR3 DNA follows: TGTGCCAGCAGCGGAATTACCGGGGAGCTGTTTTTT. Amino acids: CASSGITGELFF.

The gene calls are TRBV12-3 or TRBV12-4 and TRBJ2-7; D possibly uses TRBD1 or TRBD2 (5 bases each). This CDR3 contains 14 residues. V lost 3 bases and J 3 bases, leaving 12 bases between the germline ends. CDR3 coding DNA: TGTGCCAGCAGTTTGGGGACGGAAAGCTACGAGCAGTACTTC. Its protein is CASSLGTESYEQYF.

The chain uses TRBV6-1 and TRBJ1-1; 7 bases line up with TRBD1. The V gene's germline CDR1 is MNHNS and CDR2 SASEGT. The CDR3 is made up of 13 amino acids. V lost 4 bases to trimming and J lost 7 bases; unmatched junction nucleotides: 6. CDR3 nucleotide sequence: TGTGCCAGCAGTGTTAGGGGGCGCGTTGAAGCTTTCTTT. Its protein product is CASSVRGRVEAFF.

The CDR3 bases are TGCAGTGCGCGACTCACGGGACAGGGCTACTACGAGCAGTACTTC. It yields the protein CSARLTGQGYYEQYF. The chain recombines TRBV20-1 with TRBJ2-7; 9 bases align to TRBD1. J was trimmed by 3 bases and V by 6 bases; bases with no gene match: 12. This CDR3 has 15 residues. Germline lookup yields CDR1 DFQATT and CDR2 SNEGSKA (reference sequence).

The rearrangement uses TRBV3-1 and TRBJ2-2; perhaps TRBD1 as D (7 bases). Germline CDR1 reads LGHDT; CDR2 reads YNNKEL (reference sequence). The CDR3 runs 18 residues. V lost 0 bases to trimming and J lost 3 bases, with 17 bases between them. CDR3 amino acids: CASSQDSPQGGYTGELFF. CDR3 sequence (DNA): TGTGCCAGCAGCCAAGATTCCCCGCAGGGGGGATACACCGGGGAGCTGTTTTTT. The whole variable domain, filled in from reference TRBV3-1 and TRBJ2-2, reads DTAVSQTPKYLVTQMGNDKSIKCEQNLGHDTMYWYKQDSKKFLKIMFSYNNKELIINETVPNRFSPKSPDKAHLNLHINSLELGDSAVYFCASSQDSPQGGYTGELFFGEGSRLTVL.

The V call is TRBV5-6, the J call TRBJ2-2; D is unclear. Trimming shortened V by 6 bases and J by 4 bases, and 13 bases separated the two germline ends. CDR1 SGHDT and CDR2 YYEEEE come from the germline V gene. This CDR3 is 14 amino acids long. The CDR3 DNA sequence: TGTGCCAGCACCCCTGGTCCTCTCACCGGGGAGCTGTTTTTT. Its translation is CASTPGPLTGELFF.

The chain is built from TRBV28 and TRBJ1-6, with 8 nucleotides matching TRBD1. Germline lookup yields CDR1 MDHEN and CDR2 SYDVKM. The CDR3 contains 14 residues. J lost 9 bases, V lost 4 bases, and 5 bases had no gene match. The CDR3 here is CASSSTGASSPLHF. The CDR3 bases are TGTGCCAGCAGTTCGACAGGGGCTTCTTCACCCCTCCACTTT.

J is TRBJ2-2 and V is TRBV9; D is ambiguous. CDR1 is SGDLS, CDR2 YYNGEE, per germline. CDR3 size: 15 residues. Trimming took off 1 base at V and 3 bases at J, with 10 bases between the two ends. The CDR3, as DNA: TGTGCCAGCAGCGTAAACGGGCGGTACACCGGGGAGCTGTTTTTT. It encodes CASSVNGRYTGELFF.

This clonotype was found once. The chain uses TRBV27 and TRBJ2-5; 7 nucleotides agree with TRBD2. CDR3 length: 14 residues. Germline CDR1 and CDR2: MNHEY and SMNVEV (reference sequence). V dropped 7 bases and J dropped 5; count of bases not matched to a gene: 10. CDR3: CASTRTGGIETQYF. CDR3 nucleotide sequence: TGTGCCAGCACCAGGACCGGGGGGATTGAGACCCAGTACTTC.

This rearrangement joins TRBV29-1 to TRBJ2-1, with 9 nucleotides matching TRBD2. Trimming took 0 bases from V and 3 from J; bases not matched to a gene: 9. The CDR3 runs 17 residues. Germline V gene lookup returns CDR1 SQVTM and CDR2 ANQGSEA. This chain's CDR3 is CSVEDVAGGPVYNEQFF. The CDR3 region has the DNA TGCAGCGTTGAAGATGTGGCGGGGGGGCCGGTCTACAATGAGCAGTTCTTC.

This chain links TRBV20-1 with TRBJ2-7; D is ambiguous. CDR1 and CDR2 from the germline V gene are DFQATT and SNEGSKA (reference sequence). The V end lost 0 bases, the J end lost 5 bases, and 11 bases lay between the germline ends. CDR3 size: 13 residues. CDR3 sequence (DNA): TGCAGTGCTAGAGATTGGGATTTCAACGAGCAGTACTTC. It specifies CSARDWDFNEQYF.

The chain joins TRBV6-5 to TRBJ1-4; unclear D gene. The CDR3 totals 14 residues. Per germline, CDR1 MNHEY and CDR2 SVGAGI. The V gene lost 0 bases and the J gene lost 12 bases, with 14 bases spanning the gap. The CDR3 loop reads CASSYSVTEGQLFF. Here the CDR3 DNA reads TGTGCCAGCAGTTACTCGGTTACGGAAGGGCAACTGTTTTTT.

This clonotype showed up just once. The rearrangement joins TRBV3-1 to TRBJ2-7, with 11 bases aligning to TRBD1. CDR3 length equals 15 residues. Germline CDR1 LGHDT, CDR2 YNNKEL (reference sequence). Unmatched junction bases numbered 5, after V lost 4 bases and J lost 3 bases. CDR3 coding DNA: TGTGCCAGCAGCCCCAGGACAGGGGGCCACTACGAGCAGTACTTC. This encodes CASSPRTGGHYEQYF.

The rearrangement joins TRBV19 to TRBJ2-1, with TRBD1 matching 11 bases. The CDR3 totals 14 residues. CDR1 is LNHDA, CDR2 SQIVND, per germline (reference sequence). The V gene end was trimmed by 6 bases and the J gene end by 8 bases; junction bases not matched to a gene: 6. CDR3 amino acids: CASREGDRGDEQFF. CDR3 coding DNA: TGTGCCAGTAGGGAGGGGGACAGGGGGGATGAGCAGTTCTTC.

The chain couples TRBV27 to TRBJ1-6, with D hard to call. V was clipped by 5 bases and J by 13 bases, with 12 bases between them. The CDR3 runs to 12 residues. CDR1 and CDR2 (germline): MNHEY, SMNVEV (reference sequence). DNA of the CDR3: TGTGCCAGCAGTCCTCCCGTTGGGCCCCTCCACTTT. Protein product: CASSPPVGPLHF.

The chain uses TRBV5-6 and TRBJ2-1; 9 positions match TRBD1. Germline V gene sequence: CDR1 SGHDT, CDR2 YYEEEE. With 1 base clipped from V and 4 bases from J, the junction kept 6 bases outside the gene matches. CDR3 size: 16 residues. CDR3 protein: CASSLTGGAGYNEQFF. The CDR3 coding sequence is TGTGCCAGCAGCTTGACAGGGGGCGCAGGTTACAATGAGCAGTTCTTC.

The CDR3 sequence: CASSLPRDSGYEQYF. In nucleotides, the CDR3 is TGTGCCAGCAGTTTACCCCGGGACAGTGGATACGAGCAGTACTTC. The rearrangement links TRBV28 to TRBJ2-7, with TRBD1 matching 7 bases. Per the germline V gene, CDR1 is MDHEN and CDR2 is SYDVKM. With V trimmed by 2 bases and J by 4 bases, 8 bases remained unmatched. The CDR3 spans 15 residues.

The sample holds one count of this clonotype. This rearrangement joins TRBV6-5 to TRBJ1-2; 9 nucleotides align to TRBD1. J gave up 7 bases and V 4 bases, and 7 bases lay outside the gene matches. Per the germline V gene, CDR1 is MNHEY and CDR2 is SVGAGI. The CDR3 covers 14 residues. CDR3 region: CASSWDRELAGYTF. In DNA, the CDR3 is TGTGCCAGCAGTTGGGACAGGGAGTTAGCTGGCTACACCTTC.

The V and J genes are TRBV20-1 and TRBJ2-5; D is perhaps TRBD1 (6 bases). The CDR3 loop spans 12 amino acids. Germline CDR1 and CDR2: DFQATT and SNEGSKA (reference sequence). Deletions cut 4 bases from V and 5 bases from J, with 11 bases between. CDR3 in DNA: TGCAGTGCTACTCAGGGGTGGGAGACCCAGTACTTC. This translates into CSATQGWETQYF.

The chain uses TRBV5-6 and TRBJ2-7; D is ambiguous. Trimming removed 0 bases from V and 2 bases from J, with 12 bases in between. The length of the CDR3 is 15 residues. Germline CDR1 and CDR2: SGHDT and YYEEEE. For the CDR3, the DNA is TGTGCCAGCAGCTTGGGTTCTGTTAGTACCTACGAGCAGTACTTC. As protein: CASSLGSVSTYEQYF.